These T cell receptor beta chains were read from a single sample in a study of blood T cell repertoires in COVID-19. Only in-frame clones appear in the TCRdb table, and some are missing; sequencing was by immunoSEQ multiplex PCR. The sample has some 220,000 clones; roughly nine tenths are singletons. Source material: PBMCs or T cells enriched from blood (not recorded which). The origin of the receptors is a woman aged 45-60 years in a cohort exposed to, infected with or recovered from COVID-19 (not recorded which). Both conserved end residues are part of each CDR3. The order of the fields is J gene, V gene, clone size, D gene, CDR3 protein, CDR3 DNA. D genes are given only for firm matches. Clone size is stated in some rows and not others, as once, few, many or a class when expanded.

j_call: TRBJ1-4; v_call: TRBV12-5; clone_size: -; d_call: TRBD1; cdr3_aa: CASGLGPGGPNEKLFF; cdr3_nt: TGTGCTAGTGGTTTGGGACCAGGGGGACCTAATGAAAAACTGTTTTTT
j_call: TRBJ2-7; v_call: TRBV5-5; clone_size: once; d_call: TRBD1; cdr3_aa: CASSPGQGATSGYEQYF; cdr3_nt: TGTGCCAGCAGCCCGGGACAGGGGGCTACGTCGGGCTACGAGCAGTACTTC
j_call: TRBJ1-3; v_call: TRBV3-1/TRBV3-2; clone_size: once; d_call: -; cdr3_aa: CASSPDRTGNTIYF; cdr3_nt: TGTGCCAGCAGCCCCGACAGAACCGGAAACACCATATATTTT
j_call: TRBJ2-7; v_call: TRBV7-9; clone_size: -; d_call: TRBD2; cdr3_aa: CASSRSGGTYEQYF; cdr3_nt: TGTGCCAGCAGCCGGAGCGGGGGGACCTACGAGCAGTACTTC
j_call: TRBJ1-4; v_call: TRBV30; clone_size: once; d_call: -; cdr3_aa: CAWSPWAVLANEKLFF; cdr3_nt: TGTGCCTGGAGTCCCTGGGCAGTCTTGGCTAATGAAAAACTGTTTTTT
j_call: TRBJ1-3; v_call: TRBV7-6; clone_size: -; d_call: -; cdr3_aa: CASSSFSESGTSSGNTIYF; cdr3_nt: TGTGCCAGCAGCTCCTTTTCGGAATCGGGAACTAGCTCTGGAAACACCATATATTTT
j_call: TRBJ2-5; v_call: TRBV7-6; clone_size: -; d_call: TRBD2; cdr3_aa: CASSLGGTSVETQYF; cdr3_nt: TGTGCCAGCAGCTTAGGAGGGACTAGCGTTGAGACCCAGTACTTC
j_call: TRBJ1-1; v_call: TRBV11-3; clone_size: -; d_call: -; cdr3_aa: CASSSGPGNTEAFF; cdr3_nt: TGTGCCAGCAGCTCCGGCCCAGGGAACACTGAAGCTTTCTTT
j_call: TRBJ1-1; v_call: TRBV5-8; clone_size: -; d_call: -; cdr3_aa: CASSAPGFAMNTEAFF; cdr3_nt: TGTGCCAGCAGCGCCCCAGGGTTCGCAATGAACACTGAAGCTTTCTTT
j_call: TRBJ1-6; v_call: TRBV27; clone_size: -; d_call: -; cdr3_aa: CASRPLGAINSPLHF; cdr3_nt: TGTGCCAGCAGGCCCCTGGGAGCCATAAATTCACCCCTCCACTTT
j_call: TRBJ2-1; v_call: TRBV11-3; clone_size: -; d_call: -; cdr3_aa: CASSLDGTRHNEQFF; cdr3_nt: TGTGCCAGCAGCTTAGATGGGACACGGCACAATGAGCAGTTCTTC
j_call: TRBJ2-5; v_call: TRBV29-1; clone_size: -; d_call: -; cdr3_aa: CSVARSGQETQYF; cdr3_nt: TGCAGCGTTGCTAGAAGTGGGCAAGAGACCCAGTACTTC
j_call: TRBJ1-1; v_call: TRBV6-1; clone_size: -; d_call: -; cdr3_aa: CASSERGSDPFSNTEAFF; cdr3_nt: TGTGCCAGCAGTGAAAGGGGGTCAGACCCGTTTTCTAACACTGAAGCTTTCTTT
j_call: TRBJ2-3; v_call: TRBV7-2; clone_size: -; d_call: -; cdr3_aa: CASRGGWDTQYF; cdr3_nt: TGTGCCAGCAGGGGGGGTTGGGATACGCAGTATTTT
j_call: TRBJ2-7; v_call: TRBV10-1; clone_size: once; d_call: TRBD1; cdr3_aa: CATGQGYEQYF; cdr3_nt: TGCGCCACGGGACAGGGATACGAGCAGTACTTC
j_call: TRBJ1-1; v_call: TRBV18; clone_size: -; d_call: -; cdr3_aa: CASSPSLQGSTEAFF; cdr3_nt: TGTGCCAGCTCACCGAGTTTACAGGGTTCTACTGAAGCTTTCTTT
j_call: TRBJ2-3; v_call: TRBV27; clone_size: -; d_call: -; cdr3_aa: CASSSDIDTQYF; cdr3_nt: TGTGCCAGCAGCTCGGACATCGATACGCAGTATTTT
j_call: TRBJ2-3; v_call: TRBV9; clone_size: -; d_call: -; cdr3_aa: CASSVSLAKDTQYF; cdr3_nt: TGTGCCAGCAGCGTATCACTAGCCAAAGATACGCAGTATTTT
j_call: TRBJ2-7; v_call: TRBV28; clone_size: -; d_call: TRBD2; cdr3_aa: CASSSRTSGGYEQYF; cdr3_nt: TGTGCCAGCAGTTCGCGGACTAGCGGGGGGTACGAGCAGTACTTC
j_call: TRBJ2-4; v_call: TRBV5-4; clone_size: -; d_call: -; cdr3_aa: CASSLNTLGARIQYF; cdr3_nt: TGTGCCAGCAGCTTGAACACCTTGGGGGCGAGGATTCAGTACTTC